Listed here are 23 T cell receptor beta chains from one sample, sequenced in a study of beta chain features in type 1 diabetes. The entirety of the isolated RNA underwent reverse transcription, so expressed TCRB transcripts were sequenced. Sequencing was performed with immunoSEQ multiplex PCR; in TCRdb, only in-frame clones are kept and a portion is missing. The data contain hundreds of thousands of clones, roughly a sixth of them singletons. The sequencing input was naive CD4+ T cells from blood. These receptors all come from a woman younger than 30 in good health.

This clone has only a few counts. The chain carries TRBV28 and TRBJ2-7; 9 bases line up with TRBD2. The CDR3 spans 14 residues. From germline, CDR1 is MDHEN and CDR2 SYDVKM. Trimming cost V 5 bases and J 3 bases; bases outside gene matches: 5. Here the CDR3 DNA reads TGTGCCAGCAGTAAGACTAGCGGACGCTACGAGCAGTACTTC. Translated, it gives CASSKTSGRYEQYF.

The CDR3 region is CASSTDIGEQYF. CDR3 coding DNA: TGCGCCAGCAGCACGGACATTGGCGAGCAGTACTTC. The V call is TRBV5-1, the J call TRBJ2-7, with a possible D match to TRBD1 (5 bases). The CDR3 has 12 residues. Per the germline V gene, CDR1 is SGHRS and CDR2 is YFSETQ. The ends were cut back, 4 bases at V and 6 bases at J, with 11 bases in the middle. Combining the CDR3 with reference TRBV5-1 and TRBJ2-7 gives the whole variable domain KAGVTQTPRYLIKTRGQQVTLSCSPISGHRSVSWYQQTPGQGLQFLFEYFSETQRNKGNFPGRFSGRQFSNSRSEMNVSTLELGDSALYLCASSTDIGEQYFGPGTRLTVT.

Turning to this clone: The sample holds other DNA sequences that translate to the same CDR3. This chain connects TRBV5-1 to TRBJ2-7; D gene ambiguous. Germline CDR1 and CDR2: SGHRS and YFSETQ. This CDR3 region has 12 residues. Trimming removed 0 bases at V and 4 bases at J, with 5 bases between. The CDR3 DNA reads as TGCGCCAGCAGCTTGGGTGGTTACGAGCAGTACTTC. It translates to CASSLGGYEQYF.

V is TRBV4-2 and J is TRBJ2-7, with a weak D call TRBD2 (5 bases). CDR3 length: 15 amino acids. Trimming stripped 1 base from V and 0 bases from J, with 10 bases between. Germline CDR1 and CDR2: LGHNA and YNFKEQ. The DNA of the CDR3 is TGTGCCAGCAGCCAAGGGGTAGCGTCCTCCTACGAGCAGTACTTC. Translation gives CASSQGVASSYEQYF.

The chain recombines TRBV10-2 with TRBJ2-5; 8 bases map to TRBD2. The trim removed 4 bases at V and 5 bases at J, leaving 3 bases unmatched. CDR3 size: 13 residues. Germline V gives CDR1 WSHSY, CDR2 SAAADI. The CDR3 bases are TGCGCCAGCAGTGGGATAGCGGGGGAGACCCAGTACTTC. Residues: CASSGIAGETQYF.

The chain couples TRBV19 to TRBJ1-4; D might be TRBD1 (5 bases). Trimming shortened V by 4 bases and J by 0 bases, and 6 bases separated the two germline ends. CDR1 LNHDA and CDR2 SQIVND come from the germline V gene (reference sequence). The CDR3 extends over 14 amino acids. CDR3 in DNA: TGTGCCAGTAGTAGGGGCTCAACTAATGAAAAACTGTTTTTT. This gives the protein CASSRGSTNEKLFF.

The gene calls are TRBV7-2 and TRBJ2-3; 13 bases line up with TRBD2. Germline V lookup: CDR1 SGHTA, CDR2 FQGNSA. CDR3 length: 17 amino acids. The V gene end was trimmed by 7 bases and the J gene end by 3 bases; junction bases not matched to a gene: 10. In DNA, the CDR3 is TGTGCCAGCACCAGGACTAGCGGGAGTACGTTTACAGATACGCAGTATTTT. Its protein product is CASTRTSGSTFTDTQYF.

This clone was detected a few times. V usage is TRBV7-9 and J usage is TRBJ2-4; D may be TRBD2 (5 bases). Germline lookup yields CDR1 SEHNR and CDR2 FQNEAQ (reference sequence). V shed 8 bases and J shed 2 bases, with 19 bases lying between them. This CDR3 contains 16 residues. The CDR3 region is CASSKEGPWSKNIQYF. In DNA form, the CDR3 reads TGTGCCAGCTCAAAAGAGGGCCCCTGGTCCAAAAACATTCAGTACTTC.

The gene calls are TRBV28 and TRBJ2-1; D is unresolved. The germline V and J ends were trimmed by 9 bases and 2 bases, with 8 bases remaining between them. Germline values: CDR1 MDHEN, CDR2 SYDVKM. CDR3 length equals 12 residues. CDR3 protein: CASTSTYNEQFF. In nucleotides, the CDR3 is TGTGCCAGTACCAGCACCTACAATGAGCAGTTCTTC.

This rearrangement joins TRBV14 to TRBJ2-3, with D perhaps given as TRBD1 or TRBD2 (5 bases each). The germline gives CDR1 SGHDN, CDR2 FVKESK. The CDR3 spans 15 residues. The V end was cut by 8 bases, the J end by 2 bases, with 17 bases between. Written as DNA, the CDR3 is TGTGCCAGCCTACTCCGGGACCGAAACACAGATACGCAGTATTTT. Translating gives CASLLRDRNTDTQYF.

The chain carries TRBV4-1 and TRBJ2-7; 9 nucleotides agree with TRBD1. The CDR3 is 16 amino acids. CDR1 is MGHRA, CDR2 YSYEKL, per germline. The V and J ends lost 1 base and 6 bases, in that order; junction bases with no gene match: 10. The CDR3, as DNA: TGCGCCAGCAGCCAAGTTGGCCTACAGGGGGCTGGCGAGCAGTACTTC. Residues: CASSQVGLQGAGEQYF.

Notes on this clone: The junction shows a germline mismatch at one end, possibly a read error. V is TRBV7-7 and J is TRBJ2-7; 9 bases align to TRBD2. CDR3 length: 16 amino acids. Germline V gene sequence: CDR1 SSHAT, CDR2 FNYEAQ (reference sequence). The CDR3 here is CASSYRGLANFYEQYF. CDR3 sequence (DNA): TGTGCTAGCAGCTACAGGGGACTAGCAAATTTCTACGAGCAGTACTTC.

This chain links TRBV6-6 with TRBJ2-1, with 10 bases identical to TRBD2. This CDR3 comprises 16 residues. The V gene's germline CDR1 is MNHNY and CDR2 SVGAGI (reference sequence). With 4 bases clipped from V and 7 bases from J, the junction kept 10 bases outside the gene matches. The chain's CDR3 is CASSSLAGEFRNEQFF. The CDR3 region has the DNA TGTGCCAGCAGTTCCCTAGCGGGAGAGTTTAGGAATGAGCAGTTCTTC.

The chain combines TRBV5-1 with TRBJ2-1; 11 bases fit TRBD2. Germline CDR1 and CDR2: SGHRS and YFSETQ. The CDR3 is made up of 19 amino acids. Trimming removed 1 base from V and 1 base from J; junction bases left unmatched: 10. The CDR3 nucleotides read TGCGCCAGCAGCTTGTCCGGGACTAGCGGTGGGTTATCCTACAATGAGCAGTTCTTC. Translation: CASSLSGTSGGLSYNEQFF.

The V and J genes are TRBV28 and TRBJ1-1, with D unclear. V gave up 2 bases and J gave up 1 base, with 11 bases separating them. CDR1 is MDHEN and CDR2 is SYDVKM in the germline V gene. The CDR3 consists of 15 residues. DNA for the CDR3: TGTGCCAGCAGTTTAGGTGTTCGGCGGAACACTGAAGCTTTCTTT. It codes for CASSLGVRRNTEAFF.

In its sample, this clone was seen many times. The CDR3 region has the DNA TGTGCCAGCTCTCTCGACATCAGTGAGCAGTTCTTC. Protein sequence: CASSLDISEQFF. The chain is built from TRBV18 and TRBJ2-1; D not resolved. The V gene's germline CDR1 is KGHSH and CDR2 LQKENI. Trimming cost V 6 bases and J 9 bases, with 12 bases left between them. This CDR3 is built from 12 residues.

This clone was observed a few times. The CDR3 spells CASSVGQRGDTQYF. In DNA, the CDR3 is TGTGCCAGCAGCGTGGGACAAAGGGGGGATACGCAGTATTTT. The genes are TRBV7-3 and TRBJ2-3; the D gene is possibly TRBD1 (6 bases). CDR3 length: 14 residues. Trimming removed 5 bases at V and 6 bases at J, with 15 bases between. Germline V gene sequence: CDR1 SGHTA, CDR2 FQGTGA.

CDR3 region: CASSPPNSYGYTF. In nucleotides, the CDR3 is TGTGCCAGCAGCCCTCCTAATTCGTATGGCTACACCTTC. V gene TRBV7-2 combines with J gene TRBJ1-2; D is unresolved. The CDR3 has 13 residues. The germline V gene encodes CDR1 SGHTA and CDR2 FQGNSA. The V and J ends lost 5 bases and 5 bases respectively, with 12 bases between them.

This clone was recorded a few times. V is TRBV27 and J is TRBJ2-3; 10 positions match TRBD2. V was clipped by 5 bases and J by 8 bases; unmatched bases: 10. The CDR3 contains 15 residues. In germline, CDR1 is MNHEY, CDR2 SMNVEV (reference sequence). The CDR3 DNA sequence: TGTGCCAGCAGTCCTAGCGGGAGTTCGGTGGGTACGCAGTATTTT. Protein product: CASSPSGSSVGTQYF.

The chain employs TRBV15 and TRBJ1-4; 7 bases map to TRBD1. CDR3 size: 16 residues. The ends lost 0 bases at V and 7 bases at J; junction bases unmatched: 8. Germline V lookup: CDR1 LNHNV, CDR2 YYDKDF (reference sequence). The CDR3: CATSRDLGGGGEKLFF. The CDR3 coding sequence is TGTGCCACCAGCAGAGATCTGGGAGGGGGCGGTGAAAAACTGTTTTTT. Full variable domain (outside the CDR3, taken from reference TRBV15 and TRBJ1-4): DAMVIQNPRYQVTQFGKPVTLSCSQTLNHNVMYWYQQKSSQAPKLLFHYYDKDFNNEADTPDNFQSRRPNTSFCFLDIRSPGLGDTAMYLCATSRDLGGGGEKLFFGSGTQLSVL.

The chain combines TRBV4-3 with TRBJ1-2; 8 nucleotides agree with TRBD1. With 0 bases clipped from V and 4 bases from J, the junction kept 7 bases outside the gene matches. CDR1 is LGHNA, CDR2 YSLEER, per germline. The CDR3 sequence is 16 residues long. The CDR3 DNA is TGCGCCAGCAGCCAAGAGCTCAGGGGGCGAATCTATGGCTACACCTTC. This sequence encodes CASSQELRGRIYGYTF.

The chain carries TRBV15 and TRBJ2-6; D not resolved. The V end lost 1 base, the J end lost 2 bases, and 12 bases lay between the germline ends. This CDR3 has 17 residues. CDR1 is LNHNV and CDR2 is YYDKDF in the germline V gene (reference sequence). CDR3 DNA sequence: TGTGCCACCAGCAGAGCCAGAGACTTTCCTGGGGCCAACGTCCTGACTTTC. Encoded protein: CATSRARDFPGANVLTF. Together with reference TRBV15 and TRBJ2-6, the CDR3 gives the full variable domain: DAMVIQNPRYQVTQFGKPVTLSCSQTLNHNVMYWYQQKSSQAPKLLFHYYDKDFNNEADTPDNFQSRRPNTSFCFLDIRSPGLGDTAMYLCATSRARDFPGANVLTFGAGSRLTVL.

The chain has TRBV15 and TRBJ1-2; 8 bases match TRBD1. CDR1 and CDR2 from the germline V gene are LNHNV and YYDKDF (reference sequence). The CDR3 is 14 residues long. With 9 bases clipped from V and 4 bases from J, the junction kept 10 bases outside the gene matches. The CDR3 DNA is TGTGCCACAACAAACGACAGGGGTGGCTATGGCTACACCTTC. Its protein is CATTNDRGGYGYTF.